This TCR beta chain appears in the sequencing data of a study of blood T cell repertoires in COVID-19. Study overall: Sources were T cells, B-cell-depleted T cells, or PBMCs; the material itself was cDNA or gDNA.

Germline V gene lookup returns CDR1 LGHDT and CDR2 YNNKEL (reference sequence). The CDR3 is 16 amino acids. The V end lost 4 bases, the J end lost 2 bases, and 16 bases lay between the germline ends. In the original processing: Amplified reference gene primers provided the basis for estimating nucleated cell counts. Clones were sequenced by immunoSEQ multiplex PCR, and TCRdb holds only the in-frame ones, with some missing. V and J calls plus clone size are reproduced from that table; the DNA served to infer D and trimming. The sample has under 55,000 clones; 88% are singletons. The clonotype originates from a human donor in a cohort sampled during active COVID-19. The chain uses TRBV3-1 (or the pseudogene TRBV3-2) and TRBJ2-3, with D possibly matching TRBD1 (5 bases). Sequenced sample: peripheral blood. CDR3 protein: CASSRQSPSVTDTQYF. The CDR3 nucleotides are TGTGCCAGCAGCCGACAGAGTCCCAGCGTCACAGATACGCAGTATTTT.